This T cell receptor (beta chain) is drawn from a study of blood T cell repertoires in COVID-19. Whole-study context: Acute and convalescent COVID-19 samples came from the United States, Italy and Spain. T cells, B-cell-depleted T cells, or PBMCs provided the cDNA or gDNA that served as material.

Germline CDR1 and CDR2: WSHSY and SAAADI. V was clipped by 3 bases and J by 3 bases; unmatched bases: 8. The CDR3 consists of 16 residues. Authors' methods: Amplification from reference gene primers served as the basis for estimated nucleated cell counts. Produced via immunoSEQ multiplex PCR; TCRdb's table is partial and in-frame only. Clonal size and the V and J genes are those of that table, whereas D and trimming came from the DNA. The sample has 280,000 or so clones; around 88% are singletons. The chain couples TRBV10-2 to TRBJ2-5, with TRBD2 matching over 9 bases. The sequencing input was peripheral blood. The source is a woman between 25 and 40 years old who had recovered from COVID-19. This CDR3 is CASSDPAGGLKETQYF. Written as DNA, the CDR3 is TGCGCCAGCAGTGACCCAGCGGGGGGTCTAAAAGAGACCCAGTACTTC.